This T cell receptor beta chain was profiled in a study of OX40 agonist ivuxolimab in advanced cancers. Concerning the study at large: Ivuxolimab, which targeted the costimulatory receptor OX40 (CD134), was an agonistic, fully human IgG2 monoclonal antibody. Intravenous ivuxolimab was administered to patients every 2 weeks at six dose levels: 0.01, 0.1, 0.3, 1.5, 3 and 10 mg/kg. Among the approximately 54 dose-escalation patients, approximately 20 had hepatocellular carcinoma, approximately 15 melanoma, 9 renal cell carcinoma and 9 head and neck cancer. In the dose-escalation cohort, more than 80% of patients were male, and the mean age was around 65 years with a range of roughly 23 to 79. Prior anti-PD-1, anti-PD-L1 or anti-CTLA-4 therapy was permitted, and checkpoint inhibitors had been received by about 44% of dose-escalation patients. Partial responses were achieved by three dose-escalation patients, of whom one had hepatocellular carcinoma and two had cutaneous melanoma. Peripheral TCRbeta sequencing aimed to test whether ivuxolimab altered TCR sequence diversity and caused clonal T-cell expansion. The paper reports the monotherapy dose-escalation portion (N of about 50 patients) of the phase I ivuxolimab trial.

On this clone: It lacks a known antigen. Base quality data are lacking; no much larger clone is found one base away.

To sequence the TCRbeta CDR3 region, genomic DNA was isolated from the sorted cells. TCRbeta CDR3 regions were sequenced using the immunoSEQ Assay. TCRdb took over this immuneACCESS table, retaining in-frame rearrangements with V and J assigned. Such tables are incomplete; in checked studies, under half of the missing clones stem from an unresolved V gene, and the remainder is unexplained. This sample has 74,000 or so clones in its table, and around 90% of those were observed once. About 1.8% of the sample is taken by the ten largest. Paper-wide results and their limitations: Partial responders in the 0.1-3.0 mg/kg groups had among the lowest normalized peripheral clonal expansion, especially among CD8+ T cells. After ivuxolimab, more expanded clones were found on average in CD8+ T cells than in CD4+ T cells. Low levels of normalized T-cell clonal expansion were also shown by some nonresponding patients. At doses of 0.1 to 3.0 mg/kg, clonal expansion of both CD4+ and CD8+ T cells in blood was seen between baseline and week 6. Antigen specificity was not determined for the clonally expanded peripheral T cells.

After removal of 6 bases from V and 9 bases from J, the junction retains 5 bases not matched to a gene. Spanning cysteine to phenylalanine, the CDR3 consists of 13 amino acids. Only the CDR3 part of the read is kept: 39 bases, read in frame from the first base. Looking up the germline V gene yields CDR1 MDHEN and CDR2 SYDVKM. Patients with a history of autoimmune disease or receiving systemic immunosuppression were excluded from the trial. Peripheral blood for TCR sequencing was collected from all dose cohorts at baseline, on cycle 4 day 1, and on cycle 7 day 1. The samples were taken from a phase I, first-in-human, multicenter, open-label dose-escalation trial of ivuxolimab. The trial enrolled adults with locally advanced or metastatic head and neck squamous cell, hepatocellular, melanoma or renal cell carcinoma. Before TCR sequencing, CD4+ T cells and CD8+ T cells from peripheral blood were sorted into separate populations.

Sequencing used CD4+ or CD8+ T cells sorted from blood, obtained in a trial of the OX40 agonist ivuxolimab. This clonotype was obtained from an adult with an advanced solid tumor such as melanoma, head and neck, liver or kidney cancer. Recombination connected TRBV28 to TRBJ1-6, and TRBD1 matches 7 of the central bases. The bases are TGTGCCAGCAGGGGACAGAACCCTTCACCCCTCCACTTT. It codes for CASRGQNPSPLHF.